This TCR beta chain was retrieved from a study of chemoradiotherapy in HPV16-positive cancers. In the study overall: Candidate HPV-specific clones and shared TCR motifs came from two HPV16-positive patients. Findings of the study overall: Candidate HPV-specific clones and E7-related TCR motifs grew in tumor during treatment.

Samples were taken several times over chemoradiotherapy. Generated by immunoSEQ multiplex PCR, the TCRdb table keeps only in-frame clones and is missing some. This repertoire shows approximately 30,000 clones, 88% found once; its top ten account for under 5.5%. To note about this clone: Its antigen is undetermined.

V was trimmed by 0 bases and J by 9 bases, leaving 13 bases between them. Germline V lookup: CDR1 SGHRS, CDR2 YFSETQ. The CDR3 runs to 14 residues. Sequenced material: blood, taken from a patient who underwent chemoradiotherapy. The J gene is TRBJ2-1, the V gene TRBV5-1; weak D call: TRBD1 (6 bases). This clonotype was obtained from a human donor with HPV-associated anogenital cancer. The chain's CDR3 is CASSLGGTWGEQFF. The CDR3 bases are TGCGCCAGCAGCTTGGGAGGGACATGGGGTGAGCAGTTCTTC.